The source of this TCR beta chain is a study of OX40 agonist ivuxolimab in advanced cancers. As for the study in general: Clinicians treated patients with ivuxolimab, an agonistic anti-OX40 (CD134) antibody. Study results and limitations: Researchers report that CD8+ T cells had, on average, more expanded clones than CD4+. CD4+ and CD8+ T cells in blood underwent clonal expansion by week 6 at 0.1 to 3.0 mg/kg.

Prior autoimmune disease or systemic immunosuppression barred patients. Concerning this clone: The antigen remains unidentified.

TCRdb keeps only in-frame clones here, not all; method: immunoSEQ multiplex PCR. The sample consists of 8,500 to 11,000 clones, 77% of them appearing once. V dropped 4 bases and J dropped 0 bases, with 11 bases sitting between them. Germline V gives CDR1 SGHDT, CDR2 YYEEEE. The CDR3 covers 15 residues. V gene TRBV5-6 combines with J gene TRBJ2-1; D not certain. The TCR originated in an adult with an advanced solid tumor such as melanoma, head and neck, liver or kidney cancer. Sequencing used CD4+ or CD8+ T cells sorted from blood, obtained in a trial of the OX40 agonist ivuxolimab. The CDR3 is CASSTDRSSYNEQFF. CDR3 DNA sequence: TGTGCCAGCAGCACCGACCGAAGCTCCTACAATGAGCAGTTCTTC.